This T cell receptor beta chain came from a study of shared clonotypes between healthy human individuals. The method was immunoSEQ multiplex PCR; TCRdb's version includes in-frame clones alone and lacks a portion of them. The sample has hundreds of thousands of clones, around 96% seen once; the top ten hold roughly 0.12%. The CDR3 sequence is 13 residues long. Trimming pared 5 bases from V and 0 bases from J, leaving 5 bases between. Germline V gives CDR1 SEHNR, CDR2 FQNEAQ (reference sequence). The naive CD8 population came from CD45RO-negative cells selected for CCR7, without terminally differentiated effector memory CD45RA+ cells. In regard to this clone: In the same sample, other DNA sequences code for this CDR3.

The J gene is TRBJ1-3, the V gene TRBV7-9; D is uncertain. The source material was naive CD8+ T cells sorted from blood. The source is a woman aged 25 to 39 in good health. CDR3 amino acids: CASSPYSGNTIYF. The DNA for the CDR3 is TGTGCCAGCAGCCCATACTCTGGAAACACCATATATTTT. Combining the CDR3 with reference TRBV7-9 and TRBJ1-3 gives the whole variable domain DTGVSQNPRHKITKRGQNVTFRCDPISEHNRLYWYRQTLGQGPEFLTYFQNEAQLEKSRLLSDRFSAERPKGSFSTLEIQRTEQGDSAMYLCASSPYSGNTIYFGEGSWLTVV.